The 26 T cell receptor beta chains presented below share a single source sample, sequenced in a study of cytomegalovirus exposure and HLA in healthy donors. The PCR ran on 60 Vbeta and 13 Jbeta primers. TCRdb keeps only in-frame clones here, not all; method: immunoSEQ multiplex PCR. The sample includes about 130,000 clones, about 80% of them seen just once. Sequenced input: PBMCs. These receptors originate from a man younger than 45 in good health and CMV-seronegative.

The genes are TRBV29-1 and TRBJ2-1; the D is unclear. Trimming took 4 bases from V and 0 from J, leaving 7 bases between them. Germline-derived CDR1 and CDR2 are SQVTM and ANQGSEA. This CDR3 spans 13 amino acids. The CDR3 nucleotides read TGCAGCGTTGCCCGCGACTCCTACAATGAGCAGTTCTTC. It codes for CSVARDSYNEQFF.

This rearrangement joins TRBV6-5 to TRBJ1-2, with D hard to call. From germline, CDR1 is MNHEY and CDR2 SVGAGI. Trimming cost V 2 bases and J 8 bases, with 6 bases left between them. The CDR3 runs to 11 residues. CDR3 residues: CASSYGGGYTF. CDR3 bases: TGTGCCAGCAGTTACGGAGGGGGCTACACCTTC.

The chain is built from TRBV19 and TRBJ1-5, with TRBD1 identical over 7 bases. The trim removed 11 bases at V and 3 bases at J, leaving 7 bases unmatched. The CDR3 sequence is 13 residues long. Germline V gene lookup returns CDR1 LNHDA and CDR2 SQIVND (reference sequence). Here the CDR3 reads CAGSQGPNQPQHF. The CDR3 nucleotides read TGTGCCGGGTCACAGGGGCCCAATCAGCCCCAGCATTTT.

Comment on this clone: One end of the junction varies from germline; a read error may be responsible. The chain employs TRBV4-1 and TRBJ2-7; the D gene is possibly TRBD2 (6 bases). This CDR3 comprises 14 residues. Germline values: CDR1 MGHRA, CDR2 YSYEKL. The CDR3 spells CVSSRTGDDDEQYF. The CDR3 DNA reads TGCGTCAGCAGCCGCACGGGAGACGACGACGAGCAGTACTTC.

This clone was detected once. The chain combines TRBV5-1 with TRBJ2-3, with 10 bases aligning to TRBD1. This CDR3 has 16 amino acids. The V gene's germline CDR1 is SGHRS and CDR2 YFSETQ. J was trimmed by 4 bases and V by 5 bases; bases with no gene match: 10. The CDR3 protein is CASRPTGGLGPDTQYF. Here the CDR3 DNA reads TGCGCCAGCAGACCGACAGGGGGCTTGGGTCCAGATACGCAGTATTTT.

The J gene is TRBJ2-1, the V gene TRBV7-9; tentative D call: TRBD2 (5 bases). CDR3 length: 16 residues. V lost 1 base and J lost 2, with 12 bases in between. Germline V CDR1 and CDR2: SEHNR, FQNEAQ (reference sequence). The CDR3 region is CASSLVKGVPYNEQFF. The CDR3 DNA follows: TGTGCCAGCAGCTTAGTTAAGGGAGTCCCCTACAATGAGCAGTTCTTC.

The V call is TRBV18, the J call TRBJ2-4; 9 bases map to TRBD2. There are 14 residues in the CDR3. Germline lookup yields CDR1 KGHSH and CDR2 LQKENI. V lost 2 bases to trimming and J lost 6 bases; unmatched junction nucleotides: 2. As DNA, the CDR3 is TGTGCCAGCTCACCAGCGCGGGAGGGAAACATTCAGTACTTC. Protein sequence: CASSPAREGNIQYF.

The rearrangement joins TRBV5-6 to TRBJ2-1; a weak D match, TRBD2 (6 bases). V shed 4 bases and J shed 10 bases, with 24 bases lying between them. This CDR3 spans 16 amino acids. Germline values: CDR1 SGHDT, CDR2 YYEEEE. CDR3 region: CASSTRLAIQAREQFF. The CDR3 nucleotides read TGTGCCAGCAGCACCCGTCTAGCGATCCAAGCCCGGGAGCAGTTCTTC.

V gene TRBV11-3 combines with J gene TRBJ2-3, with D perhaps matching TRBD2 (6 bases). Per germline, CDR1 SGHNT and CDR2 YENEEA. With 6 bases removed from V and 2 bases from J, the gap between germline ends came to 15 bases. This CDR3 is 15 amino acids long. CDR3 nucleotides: TGTGCCAGCAGTTGGGACGGAGGGAACACAGATACGCAGTATTTT. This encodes CASSWDGGNTDTQYF. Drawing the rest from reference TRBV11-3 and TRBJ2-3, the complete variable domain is EAGVVQSPRYKIIEKKQPVAFWCNPISGHNTLYWYLQNLGQGPELLIRYENEEAVDDSQLPKDRFSAERLKGVDSTLKIQPAELGDSAVYLCASSWDGGNTDTQYFGPGTRLTVL.

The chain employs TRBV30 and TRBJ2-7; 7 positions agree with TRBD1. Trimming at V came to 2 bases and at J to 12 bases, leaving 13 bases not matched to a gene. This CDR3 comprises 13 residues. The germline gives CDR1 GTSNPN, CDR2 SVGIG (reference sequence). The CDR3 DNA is TGTGCCTGGAGTCCGGGGACAGACCCCGGGCGGTACTTC. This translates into CAWSPGTDPGRYF.

This chain's CDR3 is CASSQGQGIGELFF. CDR3 DNA sequence: TGTGCCAGCTCGCAAGGACAGGGCATCGGGGAGCTGTTTTTT. V and J are TRBV18 and TRBJ2-2; the match to TRBD1 covers 8 bases. This CDR3 is 14 amino acids long. Germline V gives CDR1 KGHSH, CDR2 LQKENI. Trimming took 6 bases from V and 7 from J; bases not matched to a gene: 7.

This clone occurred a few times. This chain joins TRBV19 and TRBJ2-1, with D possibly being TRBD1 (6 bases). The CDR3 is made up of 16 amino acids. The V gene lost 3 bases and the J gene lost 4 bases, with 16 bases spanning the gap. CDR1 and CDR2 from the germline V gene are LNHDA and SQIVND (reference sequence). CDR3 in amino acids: CASSITLGTQYNEQFF. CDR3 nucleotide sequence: TGTGCCAGTAGTATCACTTTGGGGACACAATACAATGAGCAGTTCTTC.

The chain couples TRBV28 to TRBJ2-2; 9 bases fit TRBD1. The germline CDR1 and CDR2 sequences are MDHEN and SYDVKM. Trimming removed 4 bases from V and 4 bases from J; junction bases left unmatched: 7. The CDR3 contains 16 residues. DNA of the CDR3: TGTGCCAGCAGTTCTCCGACAGGGGGGAGCACCGGGGAGCTGTTTTTT. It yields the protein CASSSPTGGSTGELFF. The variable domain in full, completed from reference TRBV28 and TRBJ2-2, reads DVKVTQSSRYLVKRTGEKVFLECVQDMDHENMFWYRQDPGLGLRLIYFSYDVKMKEKGDIPEGYSVSREKKERFSLILESASTNQTSMYLCASSSPTGGSTGELFFGEGSRLTVL.

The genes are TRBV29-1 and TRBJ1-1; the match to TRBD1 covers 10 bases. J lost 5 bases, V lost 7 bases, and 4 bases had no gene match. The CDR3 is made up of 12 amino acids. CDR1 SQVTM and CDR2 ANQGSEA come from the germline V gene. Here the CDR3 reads CSGDRGLTEAFF. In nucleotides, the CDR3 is TGCAGCGGTGACAGGGGGCTAACTGAAGCTTTCTTT.

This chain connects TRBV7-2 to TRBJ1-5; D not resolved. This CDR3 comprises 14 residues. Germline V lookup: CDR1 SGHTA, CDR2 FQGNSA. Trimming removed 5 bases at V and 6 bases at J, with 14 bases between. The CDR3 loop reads CASSRDNSPQPQHF. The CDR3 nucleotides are TGTGCCAGCAGCCGGGATAATAGTCCTCAGCCCCAGCATTTT.

The CDR3 nucleotides read TGTGCCAGCAGCTTCTTTAGTAACGAGCAGTACTTC. Protein product: CASSFFSNEQYF. The chain carries TRBV7-9 and TRBJ2-7; D is ambiguous. Trimming removed 3 bases from V and 5 bases from J, with 8 bases in between. Germline CDR1 and CDR2: SEHNR and FQNEAQ (reference sequence). The CDR3 contains 12 residues.

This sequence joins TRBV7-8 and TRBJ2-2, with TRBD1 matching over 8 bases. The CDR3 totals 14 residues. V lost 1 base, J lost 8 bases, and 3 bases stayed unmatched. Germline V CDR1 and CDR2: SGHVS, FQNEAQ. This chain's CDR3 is CASSLGQGAGELFF. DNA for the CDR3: TGTGCCAGCAGCTTAGGGCAGGGGGCTGGGGAGCTGTTTTTT.

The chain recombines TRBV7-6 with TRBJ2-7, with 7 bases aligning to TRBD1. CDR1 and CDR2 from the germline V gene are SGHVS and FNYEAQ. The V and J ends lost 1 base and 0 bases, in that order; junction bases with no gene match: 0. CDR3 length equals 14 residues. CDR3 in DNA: TGTGCCAGCAGCTTAGGGGACAGCTCCTACGAGCAGTACTTC. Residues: CASSLGDSSYEQYF.

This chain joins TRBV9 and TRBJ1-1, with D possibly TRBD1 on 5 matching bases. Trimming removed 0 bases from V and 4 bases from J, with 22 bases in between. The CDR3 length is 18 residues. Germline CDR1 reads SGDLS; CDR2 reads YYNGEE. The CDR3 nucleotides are TGTGCCAGCAGCGTAGCTGAGTTTTATTCGGGGGTTGGCACTGAAGCTTTCTTT. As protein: CASSVAEFYSGVGTEAFF.

The CDR3 here is CASSLVGLAGGGHTQYF. Written as DNA, the CDR3 is TGTGCCAGCAGCTTAGTCGGCCTAGCGGGAGGGGGCCATACGCAGTATTTT. The chain combines TRBV7-9 with TRBJ2-3, with 12 bases matching TRBD2. Germline V gives CDR1 SEHNR, CDR2 FQNEAQ (reference sequence). V trimming: 1 base; J trimming: 7 bases; junction bases outside the gene matches: 9. The CDR3 sequence is 17 residues long.

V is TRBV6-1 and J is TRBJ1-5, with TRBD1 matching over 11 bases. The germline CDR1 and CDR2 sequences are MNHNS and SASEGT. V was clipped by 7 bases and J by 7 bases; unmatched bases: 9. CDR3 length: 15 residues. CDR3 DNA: TGTGCCAGCACAGGACAGGGGGCCTTGTGGCAGCCCCAGCATTTT. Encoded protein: CASTGQGALWQPQHF.

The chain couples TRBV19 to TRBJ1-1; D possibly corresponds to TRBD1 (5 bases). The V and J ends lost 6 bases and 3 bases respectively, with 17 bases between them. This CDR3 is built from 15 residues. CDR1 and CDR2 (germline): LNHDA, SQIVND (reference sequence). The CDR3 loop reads CASSPGSRGHTEAFF. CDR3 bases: TGTGCCAGTAGCCCAGGGTCGCGGGGACACACTGAAGCTTTCTTT.

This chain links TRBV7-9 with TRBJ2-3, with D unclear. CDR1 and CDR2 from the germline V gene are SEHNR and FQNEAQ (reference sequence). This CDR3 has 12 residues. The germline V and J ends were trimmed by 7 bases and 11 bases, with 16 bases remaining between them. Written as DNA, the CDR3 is TGTGCCAGCACCGTTACCGGTAATGGGCAGTATTTT. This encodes CASTVTGNGQYF.

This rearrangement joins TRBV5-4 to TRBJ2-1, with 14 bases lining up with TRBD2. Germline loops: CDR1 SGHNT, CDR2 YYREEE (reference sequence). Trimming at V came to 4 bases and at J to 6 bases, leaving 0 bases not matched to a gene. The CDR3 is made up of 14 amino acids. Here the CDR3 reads CASSGTSGSNEQFF. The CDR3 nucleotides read TGTGCCAGCAGCGGGACTAGCGGGAGCAATGAGCAGTTCTTC.

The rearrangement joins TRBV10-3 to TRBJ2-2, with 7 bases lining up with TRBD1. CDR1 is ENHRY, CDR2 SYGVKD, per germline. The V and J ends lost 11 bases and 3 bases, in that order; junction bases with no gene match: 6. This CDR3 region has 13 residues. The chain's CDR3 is CASRQGDTGELFF. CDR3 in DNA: TGTGCCTCCCGACAGGGTGACACCGGGGAGCTGTTTTTT.

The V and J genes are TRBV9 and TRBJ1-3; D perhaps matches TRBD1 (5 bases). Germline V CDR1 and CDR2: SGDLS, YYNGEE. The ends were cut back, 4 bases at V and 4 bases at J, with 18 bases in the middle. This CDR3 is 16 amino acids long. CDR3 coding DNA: TGTGCCAGCAGCCCCCTTGAAGGGGCGCAGGGAAACACCATATATTTT. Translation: CASSPLEGAQGNTIYF.